Below are 20 T cell receptor beta chains sequenced from a single sample in a study of T cell repertoires in cytomegalovirus infection. TCRdb processed the reads anew with MiXCR; each CDR3 protein has one entry. The sample has approximately 500,000 distinct CDR3 sequences, around 10% seen once; the top ten hold roughly 10%. The sample was PBMCs. The receptors stem from a human donor in good health (CMV status not recorded). Some clones in this sample may be carry-over from other donors' samples.

The chain couples TRBV4-2 to TRBJ1-1, with D possibly matching TRBD1 (6 bases). CDR1 is LGHNA, CDR2 YNFKEQ, per germline. This CDR3 has 16 amino acids. Trimming pared 0 bases from V and 2 bases from J, leaving 13 bases between. In DNA form, the CDR3 reads TGTGCCAGCAGCCAAGATTTGACAGGCCGAAACACTGAAGCTTTCTTT. This gives the protein CASSQDLTGRNTEAFF.

This clonotype appeared a few times. The J gene is TRBJ1-1, the V gene TRBV28; the match to TRBD1 covers 8 bases. Trimming took 3 bases from V and 6 from J; bases not matched to a gene: 12. Germline CDR1 MDHEN, CDR2 SYDVKM. The CDR3 sequence is 16 residues long. CDR3 loop: CASSFQLPGQDSEAFF. CDR3 nucleotides: TGTGCCAGCAGTTTCCAACTCCCGGGACAGGACTCTGAAGCTTTCTTT. Using reference TRBV28 and TRBJ1-1 for the parts outside the CDR3, the full variable domain is DVKVTQSSRYLVKRTGEKVFLECVQDMDHENMFWYRQDPGLGLRLIYFSYDVKMKEKGDIPEGYSVSREKKERFSLILESASTNQTSMYLCASSFQLPGQDSEAFFGQGTRLTVV.

This clonotype has at least ten counts. The rearrangement links TRBV7-9 to TRBJ2-2, with TRBD1 as a possible D gene (6 bases). The CDR3 runs 17 residues. Germline loops: CDR1 SEHNR, CDR2 FQNEAQ (reference sequence). V was clipped by 7 bases and J by 6 bases, with 24 bases between them. The CDR3 region is CASNPRNREDLPGELFF. As DNA, the CDR3 is TGTGCCAGCAACCCTAGGAACAGGGAAGATCTCCCCGGGGAGCTGTTTTTT. Variable domain in full (rest from reference TRBV7-9 and TRBJ2-2): DTGVSQNPRHKITKRGQNVTFRCDPISEHNRLYWYRQTLGQGPEFLTYFQNEAQLEKSRLLSDRFSAERPKGSFSTLEIQRTEQGDSAMYLCASNPRNREDLPGELFFGEGSRLTVL.

The chain has TRBV20-1 and TRBJ2-1; a possible D gene is TRBD2 (7 bases). The CDR3 has 15 residues. From germline, CDR1 is DFQATT and CDR2 SNEGSKA (reference sequence). V lost 4 bases to trimming and J lost 3 bases, with 16 bases between them. CDR3 sequence: CSAKSIGGGYNEQFF. The CDR3 nucleotides are TGCAGTGCTAAGTCGATAGGGGGGGGCTACAATGAGCAGTTCTTC.

The chain employs TRBV3-1 and TRBJ1-2, with D hard to call. With 6 bases removed from V and 5 bases from J, the gap between germline ends came to 16 bases. The CDR3 covers 14 residues. Germline V gene sequence: CDR1 LGHDT, CDR2 YNNKEL (reference sequence). CDR3 in DNA: TGTGCCAGCAGACCTTACGGGGATGAATATGGCTACACCTTC. Translating it yields CASRPYGDEYGYTF.

Many counts were recorded for this clonotype. The gene calls are TRBV6-5 and TRBJ1-1, with 9 positions matching TRBD1. This CDR3 is 13 amino acids long. The germline V gene has CDR1 MNHEY and CDR2 SVGAGI. The J segment lost 4 bases and the V segment lost 10 bases, leaving 7 bases of the junction unmatched. CDR3 in amino acids: CATLDRGRTEAFF. For the CDR3, the DNA is TGTGCCACCCTGGACAGGGGACGCACTGAAGCTTTCTTT.

This clonotype has ten or more counts. The genes are TRBV9 and TRBJ1-3; possible D gene TRBD1, 5 bases. Germline CDR1 is SGDLS and CDR2 is YYNGEE. The ends were cut back, 0 bases at V and 2 bases at J, with 9 bases in the middle. CDR3 length: 15 amino acids. The CDR3 region has the DNA TGTGCCAGCAGCGTAGTGGTGGGGCCTGGAAACACCATATATTTT. Protein sequence: CASSVVVGPGNTIYF.

This clonotype occurred many times. The chain couples TRBV10-3 to TRBJ2-5; 10 bases match TRBD2. Germline CDR1 reads ENHRY; CDR2 reads SYGVKD. Trimming cost V 3 bases and J 0 bases; bases outside gene matches: 4. This CDR3 is built from 16 residues. DNA of the CDR3: TGTGCCATCAGTGATAGCGGGGGGAATTACCAAGAGACCCAGTACTTC. Its translation: CAISDSGGNYQETQYF.

This clonotype showed up many times. The chain employs TRBV7-9 and TRBJ2-7; the match to TRBD1 covers 7 bases. Germline CDR1 SEHNR, CDR2 FQNEAQ (reference sequence). J was trimmed by 5 bases and V by 1 base; bases with no gene match: 8. This CDR3 comprises 15 residues. The CDR3 region is CASSLGGIGGHEQYF. The CDR3 nucleotides read TGTGCCAGCAGCTTAGGAGGGATAGGGGGCCACGAGCAGTACTTC.

This clonotype came up a few times. At one of its ends the junction is not consistent with the germline gene, which may arise from a read error. The gene calls are TRBV13 and TRBJ2-7, with a possible D match to TRBD2 (6 bases). Germline loops: CDR1 PRHDT, CDR2 FYEKMQ (reference sequence). The CDR3 is made up of 13 amino acids. CDR3 nucleotide sequence: TGTGCCAGTAGCTCGGACTACTCCTACGAGCAGTACTTC. Its protein product is CASSSDYSYEQYF.

This clonotype was picked up many times. The rearrangement joins TRBV12-3 or TRBV12-4 to TRBJ1-2; 7 bases are shared with TRBD1. CDR3 length: 14 amino acids. V dropped 4 bases and J dropped 4; count of bases not matched to a gene: 6. Here the CDR3 reads CASSYSRDSYGYTF. The CDR3 nucleotides are TGTGCCAGCAGTTACTCCCGGGACAGCTATGGCTACACCTTC.

As concerns this clonotype: This could be a read error, since a much larger clone is one nucleotide away. The chain recombines TRBV28 with TRBJ1-1; D perhaps matches TRBD1 (6 bases). Germline assignment: CDR1 MDHEN and CDR2 SYDVKM. Trimming removed 1 base at V and 4 bases at J, with 13 bases between. The CDR3 is made up of 15 amino acids. The CDR3, as DNA: TGTGCCAGCAGTTTATTGGGGGGCAGGCGCACTGAAGCTTTCTTT. Its protein is CASSLLGGRRTEAFF. Combining the CDR3 with reference TRBV28 and TRBJ1-1 gives the whole variable domain DVKVTQSSRYLVKRTGEKVFLECVQDMDHENMFWYRQDPGLGLRLIYFSYDVKMKEKGDIPEGYSVSREKKERFSLILESASTNQTSMYLCASSLLGGRRTEAFFGQGTRLTVV.

The table lists this clonotype with many counts. This chain uses TRBV11-3 with TRBJ2-1; 14 bases are shared with TRBD2. With V trimmed by 2 bases and J by 7 bases, 1 base remained unmatched. Germline V lookup: CDR1 SGHNT, CDR2 YENEEA. This CDR3 contains 15 residues. CDR3 in amino acids: CASSLRLAGGNEQFF. The DNA for the CDR3 is TGTGCCAGCAGCTTACGACTAGCGGGAGGGAATGAGCAGTTCTTC.

The V call is TRBV27, the J call TRBJ2-1, with TRBD2 matching over 9 bases. With 3 bases clipped from V and 8 bases from J, the junction kept 5 bases outside the gene matches. Germline CDR1 and CDR2: MNHEY and SMNVEV (reference sequence). The CDR3 runs to 14 residues. CDR3 DNA: TGTGCCAGCAGTTTGACTCTAGCGGGGCATGAGCAGTTCTTC. Translating it yields CASSLTLAGHEQFF.

This clonotype was seen repeatedly, ten times or more. The chain carries TRBV7-2 and TRBJ2-2; D is undetermined. The CDR3 contains 16 residues. CDR1 and CDR2 (germline): SGHTA, FQGNSA. The V and J ends lost 1 base and 5 bases respectively, with 14 bases between them. The CDR3 sequence is CASSLGRPRRTGELFF. The DNA of the CDR3 is TGTGCCAGCAGCTTAGGACGACCCCGCCGTACCGGGGAGCTGTTTTTT.

The rearrangement links TRBV7-9 to TRBJ2-5; 12 bases map to TRBD2. CDR1 and CDR2 from the germline V gene are SEHNR and FQNEAQ (reference sequence). The CDR3 has 16 residues. Germline trimming cut 4 bases from V and 4 bases from J; bases unmatched to any gene: 7. The CDR3: CASSSDLAGGGETQYF. The CDR3 region has the DNA TGTGCCAGCAGCTCTGACCTAGCGGGAGGGGGAGAGACCCAGTACTTC. The variable domain in full, completed from reference TRBV7-9 and TRBJ2-5, reads DTGVSQNPRHKITKRGQNVTFRCDPISEHNRLYWYRQTLGQGPEFLTYFQNEAQLEKSRLLSDRFSAERPKGSFSTLEIQRTEQGDSAMYLCASSSDLAGGGETQYFGPGTRLLVL.

The sample holds a few counts of this clonotype. The chain joins TRBV6-6 to TRBJ1-1; possible D gene TRBD1, 6 bases. CDR3 length: 16 residues. Germline CDR1 MNHNY, CDR2 SVGAGI (reference sequence). V lost 6 bases and J 2 bases, leaving 19 bases between the germline ends. In nucleotides, the CDR3 is TGTGCCAGCAGACCCCCGAGGGACACCCTTAACACTGAAGCTTTCTTT. Translating it yields CASRPPRDTLNTEAFF.

Many counts were recorded for this clonotype. J is TRBJ2-1 and V is TRBV7-3; D gene unclear. CDR1 is SGHTA and CDR2 is FQGTGA in the germline V gene. CDR3 length: 15 residues. The germline V and J ends were trimmed by 5 bases and 4 bases, with 15 bases remaining between them. CDR3 in DNA: TGTGCCAGCAGCCTCTCGCCATCTTCGTACAATGAGCAGTTCTTC. Its protein is CASSLSPSSYNEQFF.

The rearrangement uses TRBV12-3 or TRBV12-4 and TRBJ2-7; D may be TRBD2 (6 bases). V lost 4 bases and J 3 bases, leaving 10 bases between the germline ends. CDR3 length: 13 residues. CDR3 amino acids: CASSYGGLYEQYF. The CDR3 DNA sequence: TGTGCCAGCAGTTACGGGGGACTCTACGAGCAGTACTTC.

The chain has TRBV18 and TRBJ2-1, with D possibly being TRBD1 (6 bases). The V gene's germline CDR1 is KGHSH and CDR2 LQKENI. The CDR3 contains 16 residues. The germline V and J ends were trimmed by 5 bases and 3 bases, with 17 bases remaining between them. The CDR3 DNA sequence: TGTGCCAGCTCAGGGGTAACAGGGCAAGTCTACAATGAGCAGTTCTTC. It translates to CASSGVTGQVYNEQFF. Variable domain in full (rest from reference TRBV18 and TRBJ2-1): NAGVMQNPRHLVRRRGQEARLRCSPMKGHSHVYWYRQLPEEGLKFMVYLQKENIIDESGMPKERFSAEFPKEGPSILRIQQVVRGDSAAYFCASSGVTGQVYNEQFFGPGTRLTVL.